A single sample is the source of the 27 T cell receptor beta chains below, sequenced in a study of vaccination and CD4 T cells after COVID-19. Sample treatment: roughly 11-day PBMC culture with coronavirus spike peptide pools or control peptides (ViraFEST assay). According to the study, CD4+ T cells from the unexposed donor were gathered ahead of the COVID-19 pandemic (2011-2018). The study sequenced cultured CD4+ T cell DNA using the Oncomine TCR Beta short-read assay. MiXCR, run by TCRdb on the PCR reads, gives a single entry per CDR3 protein. The table has roughly 7,200 distinct CDR3 sequences, less than 40% seen once. No antigen has been identified for these receptors. Sequencing was carried out using CD4+ T cells from blood, cultured in vitro. Receptors were obtained from a human donor in good health.

The V gene is TRBV7-2, the J gene TRBJ2-2, with 7 positions matching TRBD2. Trimming removed 3 bases from V and 1 base from J; junction bases left unmatched: 2. CDR3 length: 15 residues. CDR1 and CDR2 from the germline V gene are SGHTA and FQGNSA. The CDR3 sequence is CASSLGGGNTGELFF. The CDR3 DNA is TGTGCCAGCAGCTTGGGCGGGGGGAACACCGGGGAGCTGTTTTTT.

V usage is TRBV7-2 and J usage is TRBJ1-2; tentatively, D is TRBD1 (5 bases). The V end lost 5 bases, the J end lost 0 bases, and 19 bases lay between the germline ends. This CDR3 comprises 17 residues. Per the germline V gene, CDR1 is SGHTA and CDR2 is FQGNSA. CDR3: CASSPRSRQGANYGYTF. CDR3 coding DNA: TGTGCCAGCAGCCCTCGCTCCCGGCAGGGAGCTAACTATGGCTACACCTTC.

This clonotype showed up just a few times. The V and J genes are TRBV7-6 and TRBJ2-7; 7 bases line up with TRBD1. The CDR3 totals 14 residues. In germline, CDR1 is SGHVS, CDR2 FNYEAQ. The J segment lost 3 bases and the V segment lost 6 bases, leaving 8 bases of the junction unmatched. CDR3 region: CASSSLQGYYEQYF. The CDR3 coding sequence is TGTGCCAGCAGTTCTCTACAGGGGTACTACGAGCAGTACTTC.

The chain couples TRBV6-4 to TRBJ2-1, with TRBD1 as a possible D gene (6 bases). This CDR3 comprises 13 residues. V lost 2 bases to trimming and J lost 7 bases, with 9 bases between them. Germline V gene sequence: CDR1 MRHNA, CDR2 SNTAGT. The CDR3 reads CASSDGDRNEQFF. CDR3 nucleotides: TGTGCCAGCAGTGACGGAGACAGGAATGAGCAGTTCTTC.

This rearrangement joins TRBV11-2 to TRBJ1-1; a weak D match, TRBD1 (5 bases). The CDR3 spans 14 residues. The V gene's germline CDR1 is SGHAT and CDR2 FQNNGV. V shed 4 bases and J shed 7 bases, with 16 bases lying between them. The DNA of the CDR3 is TGTGCCAGCAGCTGGAGCGGGGGGTCAAATGAAGCTTTCTTT. This sequence encodes CASSWSGGSNEAFF.

In this sample, this clonotype turned up a few times. The chain couples TRBV7-2 to TRBJ1-1; no firm D call. V dropped 2 bases and J dropped 11 bases, with 12 bases sitting between them. This CDR3 is built from 12 residues. Germline V gives CDR1 SGHTA, CDR2 FQGNSA. The CDR3: CASSLSRVEAFF. CDR3 nucleotides: TGTGCCAGCAGCTTATCGAGGGTGGAGGCTTTCTTT.

The V gene is TRBV6-5, the J gene TRBJ1-2; maybe TRBD1 (5 bases). This CDR3 is built from 15 residues. V lost 0 bases and J 8 bases, leaving 16 bases between the germline ends. The V gene's germline CDR1 is MNHEY and CDR2 SVGAGI. CDR3 nucleotides: TGTGCCAGCAGTTACTCGGGGCAGGACCACCTGGGCTACACCTTC. This translates into CASSYSGQDHLGYTF.

The chain has TRBV10-2 and TRBJ2-3; perhaps D is TRBD1 or TRBD2 (5 bases each). This CDR3 comprises 11 residues. V lost 10 bases to trimming and J lost 6 bases, with 11 bases between them. The V gene's germline CDR1 is WSHSY and CDR2 SAAADI. The CDR3 region is CATHWGDTQYF. In DNA, the CDR3 is TGCGCCACCCATTGGGGGGATACGCAGTATTTT.

The chain is built from TRBV20-1 and TRBJ2-5; the match to TRBD2 covers 9 bases. The V gene's germline CDR1 is DFQATT and CDR2 SNEGSKA (reference sequence). The CDR3 loop spans 11 amino acids. For the CDR3, the DNA is TGCAGCGGAGCGGGGGGAGAGACCCAGTACTTC. Encoded protein: CSGAGGETQYF.

This chain joins TRBV6-4 and TRBJ2-5, with D unresolved. CDR3 length: 14 residues. Germline V gives CDR1 MRHNA, CDR2 SNTAGT. Trimming pared 6 bases from V and 1 base from J, leaving 12 bases between. The chain's CDR3 is CASSDGRIQETQYF. CDR3 in DNA: TGTGCCAGCAGCGATGGACGGATCCAAGAGACCCAGTACTTC.

This clonotype is termed large. The chain joins TRBV28 to TRBJ1-2, with 8 bases identical to TRBD1. Losses at the gene ends were 4 bases for V and 5 bases for J; bases not matched to a gene: 3. Germline V gene lookup returns CDR1 MDHEN and CDR2 SYDVKM. This CDR3 is built from 13 residues. CDR3 DNA: TGTGCCAGCAGTTACAGGGGGAGTTATGGCTACACCTTC. Protein product: CASSYRGSYGYTF.

J is TRBJ1-1 and V is TRBV6-1; no reliable D call. The CDR3 has 13 amino acids. CDR1 MNHNS and CDR2 SASEGT come from the germline V gene. Between the trimmed V and J ends, which lost 6 bases and 1 base, there was a span of 9 bases. The DNA of the CDR3 is TGTGCCAGCAGCCACGAGGAGAACACTGAAGCTTTCTTT. Its protein product is CASSHEENTEAFF.

The rearrangement joins TRBV10-3 to TRBJ1-2; D not resolved. Germline V gene sequence: CDR1 ENHRY, CDR2 SYGVKD. V gave up 5 bases and J gave up 7 bases, with 8 bases separating them. CDR3 length equals 11 residues. CDR3 sequence: CAISYGAGYTF. The CDR3 region has the DNA TGTGCCATCAGTTACGGTGCTGGCTACACCTTC.

The chain combines TRBV6-5 with TRBJ2-7; D uncertain. The CDR3 runs 15 residues. Trimming removed 2 bases at V and 3 bases at J, with 14 bases between. Germline CDR1 reads MNHEY; CDR2 reads SVGAGI. The CDR3 region has the DNA TGTGCCAGCAGTTACGCTCAGGCCAAGGGCTACGAGCAGTACTTC. Its translation: CASSYAQAKGYEQYF.

This clonotype turned up a few times. The chain carries TRBV4-1 and TRBJ2-1; D tentatively reads TRBD1 or TRBD2 (5 bases each). Germline lookup yields CDR1 MGHRA and CDR2 YSYEKL. V was pared by 6 bases and J by 8 bases, with 14 bases between. The CDR3 is 13 residues long. The CDR3 loop is CASRLGEGDEQFF. The DNA for the CDR3 is TGCGCCAGCAGACTGGGGGAAGGGGATGAGCAGTTCTTC.

The chain recombines TRBV7-2 with TRBJ1-2; D gene unclear. The CDR3 has 14 amino acids. Germline CDR1 is SGHTA and CDR2 is FQGNSA. The germline V and J ends were trimmed by 5 bases and 4 bases, with 14 bases remaining between them. This CDR3 is CASSPGRSSYGYTF. The CDR3 DNA follows: TGTGCCAGCAGCCCCGGGCGGTCCTCCTATGGCTACACCTTC.

CDR3 sequence reads: CASSPSDSIRVSLHF. Written as DNA, the CDR3 is TGTGCCAGCTCACCTTCGGACAGTATTAGAGTGTCCCTCCACTTT. V gene TRBV18 combines with J gene TRBJ1-6; D perhaps matches TRBD1 (6 bases). Trimming took 3 bases from V and 14 from J, leaving 20 bases between them. Germline V lookup: CDR1 KGHSH, CDR2 LQKENI. This CDR3 spans 15 amino acids.

This clonotype was detected a few times. The rearrangement joins TRBV6-1 to TRBJ1-5; D possibly corresponds to TRBD1 (5 bases). V lost 3 bases to trimming and J lost 5 bases, with 17 bases between them. The CDR3 length is 16 residues. The germline CDR1 and CDR2 sequences are MNHNS and SASEGT. CDR3 region: CASSEGVWGGYQPQHF. CDR3 DNA sequence: TGTGCCAGCAGTGAGGGGGTATGGGGGGGATATCAGCCCCAGCATTTT.

The chain has TRBV6-1 and TRBJ2-1; 7 positions agree with TRBD1. The V gene end was trimmed by 2 bases and the J gene end by 3 bases; junction bases not matched to a gene: 4. This CDR3 has 15 amino acids. Germline assignment: CDR1 MNHNS and CDR2 SASEGT. The CDR3 spells CASSEWTGDYNEQFF. The CDR3 DNA reads as TGTGCCAGCAGTGAATGGACAGGAGACTACAATGAGCAGTTCTTC.

This clonotype has more than one count but fewer than ten. The genes are TRBV7-9 and TRBJ1-2, with D possibly TRBD1 on 5 matching bases. Trimming removed 5 bases from V and 6 bases from J, with 19 bases in between. The length of the CDR3 is 15 residues. Germline values: CDR1 SEHNR, CDR2 FQNEAQ (reference sequence). The CDR3 loop is CASSLRAGTRDGYTF. CDR3 bases: TGTGCCAGCAGCCTACGGGCAGGGACGAGGGATGGCTACACCTTC.

This chain uses TRBV2 with TRBJ1-1; possibly TRBD1 for D (5 bases). The germline V gene has CDR1 SNHLY and CDR2 FYNNEI. The CDR3 contains 14 residues. The V end was cut by 2 bases, the J end by 3 bases, with 10 bases between. The CDR3: CASSESGGDTEAFF. The CDR3 DNA reads as TGTGCCAGCAGTGAATCTGGGGGGGACACTGAAGCTTTCTTT.

The chain uses TRBV5-1 and TRBJ1-1; maybe TRBD1 (6 bases). This CDR3 is 16 amino acids long. Germline values: CDR1 SGHRS, CDR2 YFSETQ. The V end lost 4 bases, the J end lost 3 bases, and 19 bases lay between the germline ends. The CDR3 nucleotides are TGCGCCAGCAGCAGTGACAGGTCCCTACCCGACACTGAAGCTTTCTTT. Encoded protein: CASSSDRSLPDTEAFF.

J is TRBJ1-2 and V is TRBV7-9; no definite D call. The CDR3 spans 19 residues. The V gene lost 3 bases and the J gene lost 4 bases, with 27 bases spanning the gap. Germline V CDR1 and CDR2: SEHNR, FQNEAQ (reference sequence). This CDR3 is CASSFPLLNGKIRAYGYTF. The CDR3 DNA reads as TGTGCCAGCAGCTTCCCCCTTCTCAATGGGAAAATTAGGGCCTATGGCTACACCTTC.

The chain recombines TRBV30 with TRBJ2-1; tentative D call: TRBD2 (5 bases). In germline, CDR1 is GTSNPN, CDR2 SVGIG (reference sequence). Trimming removed 4 bases at V and 13 bases at J, with 17 bases between. The CDR3 loop spans 12 amino acids. CDR3 residues: CAWTPGSGRQFF. CDR3 nucleotides: TGTGCCTGGACCCCCGGGTCGGGAAGACAGTTCTTC.

This clonotype came up a few times. The chain recombines TRBV6-5 with TRBJ2-3; 15 nucleotides agree with TRBD2. Germline V CDR1 and CDR2: MNHEY, SVGAGI. The CDR3 consists of 17 residues. The ends lost 4 bases at V and 4 bases at J; junction bases unmatched: 6. CDR3 DNA sequence: TGTGCCAGCAGTTCGGGACTAGCGGGGGGCCTTCCAGATACGCAGTATTTT. Its protein is CASSSGLAGGLPDTQYF.

This clonotype occurred a few times. The chain couples TRBV20-1 to TRBJ1-5; weak D call: TRBD1 (6 bases). The V gene's germline CDR1 is DFQATT and CDR2 SNEGSKA (reference sequence). The CDR3 is made up of 15 amino acids. V was cut by 6 bases and J by 6 bases, with 21 bases left in between. CDR3 DNA sequence: TGCAGTGCAGGCCGGGACACCCTCCCTGGTCAGCCCCAGCATTTT. This codes for CSAGRDTLPGQPQHF.

This chain uses TRBV30 with TRBJ1-2, with TRBD1 identical over 7 bases. V trimming: 1 base; J trimming: 8 bases; junction bases outside the gene matches: 7. The CDR3 is 13 amino acids. The germline CDR1 and CDR2 sequences are GTSNPN and SVGIG (reference sequence). The CDR3 loop is CAWSATQGTGYTF. CDR3 sequence (DNA): TGTGCCTGGAGTGCGACACAGGGGACGGGCTACACCTTC.